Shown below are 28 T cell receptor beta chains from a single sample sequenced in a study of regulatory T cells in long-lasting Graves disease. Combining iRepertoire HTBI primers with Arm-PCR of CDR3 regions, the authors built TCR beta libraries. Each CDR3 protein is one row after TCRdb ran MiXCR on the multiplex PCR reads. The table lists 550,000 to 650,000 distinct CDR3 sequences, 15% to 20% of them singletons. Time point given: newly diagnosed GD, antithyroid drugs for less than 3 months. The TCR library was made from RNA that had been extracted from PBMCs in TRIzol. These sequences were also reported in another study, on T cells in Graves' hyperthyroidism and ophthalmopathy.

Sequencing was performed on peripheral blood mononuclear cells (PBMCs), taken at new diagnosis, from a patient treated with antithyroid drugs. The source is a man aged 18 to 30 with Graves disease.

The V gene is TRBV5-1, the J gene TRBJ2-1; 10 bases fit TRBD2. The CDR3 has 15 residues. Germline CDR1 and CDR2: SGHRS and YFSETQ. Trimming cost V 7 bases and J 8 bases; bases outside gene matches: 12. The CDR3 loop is CASGALAGVLDEQFF. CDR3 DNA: TGCGCCAGCGGCGCCCTAGCGGGAGTGTTGGATGAGCAGTTCTTC.

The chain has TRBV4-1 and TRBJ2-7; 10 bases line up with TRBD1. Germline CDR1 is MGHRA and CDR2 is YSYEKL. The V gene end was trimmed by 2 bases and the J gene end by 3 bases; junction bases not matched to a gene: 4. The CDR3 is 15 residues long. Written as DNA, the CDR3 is TGCGCCAGCAGCCAACCGGGACAGGGGATCTACGAGCAGTACTTC. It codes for CASSQPGQGIYEQYF.

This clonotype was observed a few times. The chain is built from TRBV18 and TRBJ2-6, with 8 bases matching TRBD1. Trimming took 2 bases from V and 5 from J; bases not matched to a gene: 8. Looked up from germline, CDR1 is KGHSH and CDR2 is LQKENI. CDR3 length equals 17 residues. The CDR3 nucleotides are TGTGCCAGCTCACCAGGACAGGGACCTTCTCGGGCCAACGTCCTGACTTTC. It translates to CASSPGQGPSRANVLTF.

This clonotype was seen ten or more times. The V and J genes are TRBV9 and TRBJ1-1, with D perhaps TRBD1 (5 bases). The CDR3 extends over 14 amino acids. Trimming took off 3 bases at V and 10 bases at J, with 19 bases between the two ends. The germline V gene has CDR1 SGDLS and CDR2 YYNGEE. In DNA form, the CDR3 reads TGTGCCAGCAGCGCAGGAGTTGAGGGACTAGGAGCTTTCTTT. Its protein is CASSAGVEGLGAFF.

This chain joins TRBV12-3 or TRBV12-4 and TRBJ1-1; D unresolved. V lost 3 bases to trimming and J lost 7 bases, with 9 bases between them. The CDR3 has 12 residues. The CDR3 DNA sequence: TGTGCCAGCAGTTTTAAGAATTTTGAAGCTTTCTTT. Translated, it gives CASSFKNFEAFF.

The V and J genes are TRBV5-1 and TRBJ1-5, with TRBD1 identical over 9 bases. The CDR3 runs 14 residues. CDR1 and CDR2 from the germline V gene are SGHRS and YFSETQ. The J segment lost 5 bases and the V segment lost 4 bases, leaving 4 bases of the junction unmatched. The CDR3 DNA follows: TGCGCCAGCAGCCCACAGGGGGCCCATCAGCCCCAGCATTTT. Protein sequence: CASSPQGAHQPQHF.

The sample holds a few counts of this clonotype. As DNA, the CDR3 is TGTGCCAGCAAGCGCGAGAGTTCCTACGAGCAGTACTTC. This codes for CASKRESSYEQYF. V and J are TRBV12-3 or TRBV12-4 and TRBJ2-7; D unresolved. V gave up 7 bases and J gave up 1 base, with 11 bases separating them. The CDR3 spans 13 residues.

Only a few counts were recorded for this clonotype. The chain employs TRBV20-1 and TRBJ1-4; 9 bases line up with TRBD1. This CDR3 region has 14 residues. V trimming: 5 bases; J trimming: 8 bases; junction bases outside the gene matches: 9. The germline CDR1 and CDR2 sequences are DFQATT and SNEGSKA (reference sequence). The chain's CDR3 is CSAPVRTGVEKLFF. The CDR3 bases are TGCAGTGCTCCAGTGCGGACAGGGGTGGAAAAACTGTTTTTT.

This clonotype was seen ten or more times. CDR3 in amino acids: CASSLKQGAETQYF. The DNA of the CDR3 is TGTGCCAGCAGCTTAAAACAGGGAGCAGAGACCCAGTACTTC. The chain uses TRBV7-9 and TRBJ2-5, with D maybe TRBD1 (6 bases). Germline CDR1 is SEHNR and CDR2 is FQNEAQ (reference sequence). This CDR3 spans 14 amino acids. The V gene lost 2 bases and the J gene lost 4 bases, with 11 bases spanning the gap.

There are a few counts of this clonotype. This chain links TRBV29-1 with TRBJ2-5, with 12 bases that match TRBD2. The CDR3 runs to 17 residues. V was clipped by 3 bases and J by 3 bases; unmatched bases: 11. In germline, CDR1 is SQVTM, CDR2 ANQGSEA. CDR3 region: CSVDGLAGRSRKETQYF. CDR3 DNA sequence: TGCAGCGTTGATGGACTAGCGGGACGATCCCGAAAAGAGACCCAGTACTTC.

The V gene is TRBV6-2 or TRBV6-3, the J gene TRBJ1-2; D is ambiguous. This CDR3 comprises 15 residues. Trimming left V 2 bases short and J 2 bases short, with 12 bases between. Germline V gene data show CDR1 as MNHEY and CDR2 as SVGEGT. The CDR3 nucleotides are TGTGCCAGCAGTTACAAGGGTGGGTTCAACTATGGCTACACCTTC. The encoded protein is CASSYKGGFNYGYTF.

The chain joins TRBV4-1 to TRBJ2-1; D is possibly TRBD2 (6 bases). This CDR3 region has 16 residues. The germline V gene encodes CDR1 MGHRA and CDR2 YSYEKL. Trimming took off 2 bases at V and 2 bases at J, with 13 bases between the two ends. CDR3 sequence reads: CASSQLGGTAYNEQFF. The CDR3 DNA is TGCGCCAGCAGCCAACTAGGCGGGACGGCCTACAATGAGCAGTTCTTC.

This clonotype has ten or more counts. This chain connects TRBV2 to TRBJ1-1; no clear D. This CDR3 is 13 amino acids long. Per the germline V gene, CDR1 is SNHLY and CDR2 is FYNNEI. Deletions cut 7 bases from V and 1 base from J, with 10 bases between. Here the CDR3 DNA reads TGTGCCAGCACCGGGGAGAGGAACACTGAAGCTTTCTTT. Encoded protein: CASTGERNTEAFF.

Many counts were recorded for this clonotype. The CDR3 spells CASSYLPGNEQFF. CDR3 DNA: TGTGCCAGCAGTTACCTCCCTGGGAATGAGCAGTTCTTC. This chain joins TRBV6-5 and TRBJ2-1, with D unclear. This CDR3 spans 13 amino acids. In germline, CDR1 is MNHEY, CDR2 SVGAGI. Trimming shortened V by 2 bases and J by 7 bases, and 9 bases separated the two germline ends.

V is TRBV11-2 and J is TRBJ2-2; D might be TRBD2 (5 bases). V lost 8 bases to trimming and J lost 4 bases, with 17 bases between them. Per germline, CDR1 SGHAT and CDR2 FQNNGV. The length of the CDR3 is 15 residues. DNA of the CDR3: TGTGCCAGCTGCCAAGGCGGCGGGTTCACCGGGGAGCTGTTTTTT. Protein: CASCQGGGFTGELFF.

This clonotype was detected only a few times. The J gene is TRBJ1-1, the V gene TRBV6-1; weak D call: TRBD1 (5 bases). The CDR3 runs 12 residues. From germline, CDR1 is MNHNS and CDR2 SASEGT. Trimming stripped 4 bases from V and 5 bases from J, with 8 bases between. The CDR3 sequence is CASSGGLTEAFF. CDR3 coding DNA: TGTGCCAGCAGTGGGGGGTTGACTGAAGCTTTCTTT.

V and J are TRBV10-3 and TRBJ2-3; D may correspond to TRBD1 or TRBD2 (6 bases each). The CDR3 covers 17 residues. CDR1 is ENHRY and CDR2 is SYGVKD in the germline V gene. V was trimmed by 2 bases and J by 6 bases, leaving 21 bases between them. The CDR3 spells CAISEAFGRGATDTQYF. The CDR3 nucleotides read TGTGCCATCAGTGAGGCCTTCGGTAGGGGGGCCACGGATACGCAGTATTTT.

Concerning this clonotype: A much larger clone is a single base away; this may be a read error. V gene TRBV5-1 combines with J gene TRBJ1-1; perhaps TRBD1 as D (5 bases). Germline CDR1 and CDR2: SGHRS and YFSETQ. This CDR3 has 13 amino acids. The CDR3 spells CASSLEGFTEASF. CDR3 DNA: TGCGCCAGCAGCTTGGAGGGGTTTACTGAAGCTTCCTTT.

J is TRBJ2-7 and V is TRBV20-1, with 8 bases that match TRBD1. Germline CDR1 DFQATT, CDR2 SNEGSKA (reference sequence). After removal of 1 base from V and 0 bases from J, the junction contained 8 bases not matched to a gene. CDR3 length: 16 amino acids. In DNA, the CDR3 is TGCAGTGCTAGAGCCGGGACAGGCACCTACTCCTACGAGCAGTACTTC. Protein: CSARAGTGTYSYEQYF.

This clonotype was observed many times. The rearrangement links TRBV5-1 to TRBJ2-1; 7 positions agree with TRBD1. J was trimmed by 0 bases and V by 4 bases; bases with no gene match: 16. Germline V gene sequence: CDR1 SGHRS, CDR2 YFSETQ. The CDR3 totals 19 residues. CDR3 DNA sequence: TGCGCCAGCAGCCGTAGACAGGGAATCGGGGTTAGCTCCTACAATGAGCAGTTCTTC. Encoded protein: CASSRRQGIGVSSYNEQFF.

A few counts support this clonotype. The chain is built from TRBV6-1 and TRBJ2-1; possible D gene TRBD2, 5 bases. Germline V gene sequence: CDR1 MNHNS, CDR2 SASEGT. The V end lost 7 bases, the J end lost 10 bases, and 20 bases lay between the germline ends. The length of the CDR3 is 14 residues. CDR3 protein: CASTRDPPGSEQFF. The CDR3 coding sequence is TGTGCCAGCACAAGAGATCCCCCGGGGAGCGAGCAGTTCTTC.

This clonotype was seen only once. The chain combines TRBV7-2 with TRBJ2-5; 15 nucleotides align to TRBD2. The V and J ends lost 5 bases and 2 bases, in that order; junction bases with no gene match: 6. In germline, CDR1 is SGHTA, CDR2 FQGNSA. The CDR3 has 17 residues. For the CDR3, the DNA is TGTGCCAGCAGCCCGGGACTAGCGGGGGGTTCACAAGAGACCCAGTACTTC. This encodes CASSPGLAGGSQETQYF.

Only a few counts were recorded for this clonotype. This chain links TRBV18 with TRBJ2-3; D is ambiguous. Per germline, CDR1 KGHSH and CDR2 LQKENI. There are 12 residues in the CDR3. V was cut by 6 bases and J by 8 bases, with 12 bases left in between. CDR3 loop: CASSNGPGTQYF. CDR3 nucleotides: TGTGCCAGCTCGAACGGGCCAGGTACGCAGTATTTT.

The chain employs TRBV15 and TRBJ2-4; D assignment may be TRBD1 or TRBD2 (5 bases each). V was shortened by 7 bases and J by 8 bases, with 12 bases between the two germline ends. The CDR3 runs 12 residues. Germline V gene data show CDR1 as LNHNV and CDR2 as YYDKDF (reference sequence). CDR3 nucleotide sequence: TGTGCCACCATGGGGACGAGAGACATTCAGTACTTC. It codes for CATMGTRDIQYF.

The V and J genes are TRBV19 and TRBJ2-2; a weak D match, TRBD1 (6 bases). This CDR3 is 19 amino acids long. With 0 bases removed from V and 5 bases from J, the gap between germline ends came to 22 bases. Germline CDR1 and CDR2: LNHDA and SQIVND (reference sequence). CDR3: CASSIDSGPTRGGTGELFF. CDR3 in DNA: TGTGCCAGTAGTATAGACTCCGGACCCACCAGGGGTGGGACCGGGGAGCTGTTTTTT.

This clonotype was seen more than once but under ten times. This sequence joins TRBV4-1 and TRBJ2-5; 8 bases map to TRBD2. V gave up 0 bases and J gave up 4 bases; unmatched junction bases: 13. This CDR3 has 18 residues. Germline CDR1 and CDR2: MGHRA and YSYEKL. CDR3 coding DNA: TGCGCCAGCAGCCAAGATAGAAGTAGCGGGATGAGTTTAGAGACCCAGTACTTC. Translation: CASSQDRSSGMSLETQYF.

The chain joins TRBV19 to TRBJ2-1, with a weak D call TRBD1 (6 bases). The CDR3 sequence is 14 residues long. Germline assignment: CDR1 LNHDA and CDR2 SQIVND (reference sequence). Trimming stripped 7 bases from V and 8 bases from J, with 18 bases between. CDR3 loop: CASISPGQSDEQFF. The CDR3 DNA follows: TGTGCCAGTATTAGTCCGGGACAAAGTGATGAGCAGTTCTTC. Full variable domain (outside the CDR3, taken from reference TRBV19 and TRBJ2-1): DGGITQSPKYLFRKEGQNVTLSCEQNLNHDAMYWYRQDPGQGLRLIYYSQIVNDFQKGDIAEGYSVSREKKESFPLTVTSAQKNPTAFYLCASISPGQSDEQFFGPGTRLTVL.

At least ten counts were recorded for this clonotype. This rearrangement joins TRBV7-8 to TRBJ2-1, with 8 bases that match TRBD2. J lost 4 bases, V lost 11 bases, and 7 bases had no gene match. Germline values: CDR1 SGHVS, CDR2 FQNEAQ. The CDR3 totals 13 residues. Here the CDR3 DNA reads TGTGCCTCCAAACTAGCGGTTTACAATGAGCAGTTCTTC. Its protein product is CASKLAVYNEQFF.